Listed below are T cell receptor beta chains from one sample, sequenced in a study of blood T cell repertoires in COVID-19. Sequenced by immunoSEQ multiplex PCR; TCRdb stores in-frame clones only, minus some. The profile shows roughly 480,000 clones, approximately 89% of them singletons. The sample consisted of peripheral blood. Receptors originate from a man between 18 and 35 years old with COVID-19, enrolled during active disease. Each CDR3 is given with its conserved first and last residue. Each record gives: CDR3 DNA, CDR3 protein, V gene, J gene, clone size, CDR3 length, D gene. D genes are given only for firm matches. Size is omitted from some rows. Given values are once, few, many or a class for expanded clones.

CDR3 DNA: TGTGCCAGCAGCCAAGATGTAGTAGCGGGGGTTCCCACAGATACGCAGTATTTT
CDR3 protein: CASSQDVVAGVPTDTQYF
V gene: TRBV4-2
J gene: TRBJ2-3
clone size: NA
CDR3 length: 18
D gene: TRBD2

CDR3 DNA: TGTGCCAGCAGCTTGGTCCTTTCGGGTTACGAGCAGTACTTC
CDR3 protein: CASSLVLSGYEQYF
V gene: TRBV7-2
J gene: TRBJ2-7
clone size: NA
CDR3 length: 14
D gene: NA

CDR3 DNA: TGCGCCAGCAGGGAGACTACTAATTCCTACGAGCAGTACTTC
CDR3 protein: CASRETTNSYEQYF
V gene: TRBV4-1
J gene: TRBJ2-7
clone size: once
CDR3 length: 14
D gene: NA

CDR3 DNA: TGCGCCAGCAGCCCGACAGATTATAGCAATCAGCCCCAGCATTTT
CDR3 protein: CASSPTDYSNQPQHF
V gene: TRBV5-1
J gene: TRBJ1-5
clone size: NA
CDR3 length: 15
D gene: NA

CDR3 DNA: TGTGCCATCAGTGCCCAGGGGGCTGAAGCTTTCTTT
CDR3 protein: CAISAQGAEAFF
V gene: TRBV10-3
J gene: TRBJ1-1
clone size: once
CDR3 length: 12
D gene: TRBD1

CDR3 DNA: TGTGCCAGCAGGTTGGAGGGACAGGGGAATCAGCCCCAGCATTTT
CDR3 protein: CASRLEGQGNQPQHF
V gene: TRBV2
J gene: TRBJ1-5
clone size: NA
CDR3 length: 15
D gene: TRBD1

CDR3 DNA: TGCGCCAGCAGCCCCCAGGGGACAGGGGCGGGCAATGAGCAGTTCTTC
CDR3 protein: CASSPQGTGAGNEQFF
V gene: TRBV5-1
J gene: TRBJ2-1
clone size: NA
CDR3 length: 16
D gene: TRBD1

CDR3 DNA: TGTGCCAGCAGCCAAGCTTTAACAGAAAATCAGCCCCAGCATTTT
CDR3 protein: CASSQALTENQPQHF
V gene: TRBV4-2
J gene: TRBJ1-5
clone size: few
CDR3 length: 15
D gene: NA

CDR3 DNA: TGTGCCAGCAGCGCGGGCTCCTACGAGCAGTACTTC
CDR3 protein: CASSAGSYEQYF
V gene: TRBV5-4
J gene: TRBJ2-7
clone size: NA
CDR3 length: 12
D gene: NA

CDR3 DNA: TGTGCCAGCAGCTTGGCCAACATCCTAGCCGGTGAGCAGTTCTTC
CDR3 protein: CASSLANILAGEQFF
V gene: TRBV5-4
J gene: TRBJ2-1
clone size: once
CDR3 length: 15
D gene: NA

CDR3 DNA: TGTGCCAGCAGACCCCGACAGGGTGGAGATACGCAGTATTTT
CDR3 protein: CASRPRQGGDTQYF
V gene: TRBV6-6
J gene: TRBJ2-3
clone size: NA
CDR3 length: 14
D gene: TRBD1

CDR3 DNA: TGTGCCAGCAGCCAAGAGAATGGCGGGGGTAGCACAGATACGCAGTATTTT
CDR3 protein: CASSQENGGGSTDTQYF
V gene: TRBV3-1/TRBV3-2
J gene: TRBJ2-3
clone size: NA
CDR3 length: 17
D gene: TRBD2

CDR3 DNA: TGTGCCAGCAGCTTAGCGCTCGGGGATTATAGCAATCAGCCCCAGCATTTT
CDR3 protein: CASSLALGDYSNQPQHF
V gene: TRBV7-9
J gene: TRBJ1-5
clone size: NA
CDR3 length: 17
D gene: NA

CDR3 DNA: TGTGCTAGCACCCCCCTAGCGGGAGGGCCGGAGACCCAGTACTTC
CDR3 protein: CASTPLAGGPETQYF
V gene: TRBV7-7
J gene: TRBJ2-5
clone size: NA
CDR3 length: 15
D gene: TRBD2

CDR3 DNA: TGTGCCAGCAGTTTGTGGGAGGGAGTCTACGAGCAGTACTTC
CDR3 protein: CASSLWEGVYEQYF
V gene: TRBV6-2/TRBV6-3
J gene: TRBJ2-7
clone size: NA
CDR3 length: 14
D gene: TRBD2

CDR3 DNA: TGTGCCAGCAGCTCCATGGACAGGGCCCACGAGCAGTACTTC
CDR3 protein: CASSSMDRAHEQYF
V gene: TRBV7-9
J gene: TRBJ2-7
clone size: NA
CDR3 length: 14
D gene: TRBD1

CDR3 DNA: TGTGCCAGCAGCGGGAGGGCGAGTAGGGGAGGTAGCACAGATACGCAGTATTTT
CDR3 protein: CASSGRASRGGSTDTQYF
V gene: TRBV9
J gene: TRBJ2-3
clone size: NA
CDR3 length: 18
D gene: NA

CDR3 DNA: TGTGCCAGCAGACCCGACAGTGCCCAATCACCCCTCCACTTT
CDR3 protein: CASRPDSAQSPLHF
V gene: TRBV2
J gene: TRBJ1-6
clone size: NA
CDR3 length: 14
D gene: NA

CDR3 DNA: TGTGCCAGCAGTGAGCCCAGGGGTAGATACAATGAGCAGTTCTTC
CDR3 protein: CASSEPRGRYNEQFF
V gene: TRBV2
J gene: TRBJ2-1
clone size: NA
CDR3 length: 15
D gene: NA

CDR3 DNA: TGCGCCAGCAGTGAGGGACTAGCGGGAGCGATATACAATGAGCAGTTCTTC
CDR3 protein: CASSEGLAGAIYNEQFF
V gene: TRBV10-1
J gene: TRBJ2-1
clone size: NA
CDR3 length: 17
D gene: TRBD2

CDR3 DNA: TGTGCCAGCAGAGATAGCGGGAGGGGGTTCTACGAGCAGTACTTC
CDR3 protein: CASRDSGRGFYEQYF
V gene: TRBV2
J gene: TRBJ2-7
clone size: NA
CDR3 length: 15
D gene: TRBD2

CDR3 DNA: TGTGCCAGCAGCTCCGGGTCTTACTACGAGCAGTACTTC
CDR3 protein: CASSSGSYYEQYF
V gene: TRBV11-2
J gene: TRBJ2-7
clone size: NA
CDR3 length: 13
D gene: NA